What follows are 14 T cell receptor beta chains derived from one specimen sequenced in a study of blood T cells in healthy people across ages. It was with a sample-barcoded 5' primer and a J-beta primer mix that a second PCR of about 6 to 12 cycles was run. One entry per CDR3 protein, called by TCRdb with MiXCR from the 5' RACE reads. The repertoire consists of hundreds of thousands of distinct CDR3 sequences, with roughly 43% occurring once and the leading ten covering roughly 30%. The sample taken for sequencing was blood. The receptors originated from a man older than 75 in good health.

V usage is TRBV6-1 and J usage is TRBJ2-3; 7 bases are a match to TRBD2. V lost 6 bases, J lost 2 bases, and 5 bases stayed unmatched. Germline V CDR1 and CDR2: MNHNS, SASEGT. The CDR3 extends over 14 amino acids. CDR3 region: CASRWLADTDTQYF. The DNA for the CDR3 is TGTGCCAGCAGGTGGCTAGCGGACACAGATACGCAGTATTTT.

This clonotype was counted a few times. The V gene is TRBV6-2 or TRBV6-3, the J gene TRBJ2-3; D perhaps matches TRBD2 (5 bases). In germline, CDR1 is MNHEY, CDR2 SVGEGT. The ends were cut back, 7 bases at V and 3 bases at J, with 11 bases in the middle. The CDR3 has 13 amino acids. The CDR3 DNA follows: TGTGCCAGCATCAGACTACCTACAGATACGCAGTATTTT. Protein: CASIRLPTDTQYF.

The chain carries TRBV7-3 and TRBJ2-5; 11 bases match TRBD1. With 1 base clipped from V and 11 bases from J, the junction kept 15 bases outside the gene matches. This CDR3 is built from 17 residues. Germline CDR1 is SGHTA and CDR2 is FQGTGA. The CDR3 DNA reads as TGTGCCAGCAGCTTAATAGGTGGACAGGGGGCATGGAATGAGCAGTACTTC. Amino acids: CASSLIGGQGAWNEQYF.

Many counts were recorded for this clonotype. This chain joins TRBV5-1 and TRBJ2-1, with D perhaps being TRBD1 or TRBD2 (5 bases each). V was shortened by 7 bases and J by 4 bases, with 12 bases between the two germline ends. CDR1 is SGHRS and CDR2 is YFSETQ in the germline V gene. This CDR3 comprises 13 residues. The CDR3 loop is CASSSRGYNEQFF. The CDR3 DNA sequence: TGCGCCAGCTCCTCGAGGGGATACAATGAGCAGTTCTTC.

In nucleotides, the CDR3 is TGTGCCAGCAGCCCCGGGACTAGAGTTACAGAGACCCAGTACTTC. The encoded protein is CASSPGTRVTETQYF. The rearrangement joins TRBV5-4 to TRBJ2-5, with 8 bases aligning to TRBD2. Germline CDR1 and CDR2: SGHNT and YYREEE (reference sequence). Germline trimming cut 4 bases from V and 4 bases from J; bases unmatched to any gene: 9. This CDR3 spans 15 amino acids.

The gene calls are TRBV20-1 and TRBJ2-3, with D tentatively TRBD1 (6 bases). The germline V gene encodes CDR1 DFQATT and CDR2 SNEGSKA (reference sequence). V lost 3 bases and J lost 5, with 24 bases in between. This CDR3 contains 17 residues. CDR3 sequence reads: CSASTPNNGGLGDTQYF. CDR3 DNA: TGCAGTGCTAGTACCCCCAATAATGGGGGCTTGGGAGATACGCAGTATTTT.

This clonotype occurred a few times. This chain joins TRBV10-2 and TRBJ2-4, with D unresolved. The DNA end favors TRBJ2-7, so the J call may be wrong. Germline values: CDR1 WSHSY, CDR2 SAAADI. The CDR3 runs to 15 residues. This chain's CDR3 is CASTSVQPVRNEQYF. Written as DNA, the CDR3 is TGCGCCAGCACCTCCGTCCAGCCCGTCCGGAACGAGCAGTACTTC.

Points on this clonotype: Relative to the germline gene, one junction end is altered; a read error may explain this. The rearrangement links TRBV4-2 to TRBJ2-7, with 8 bases identical to TRBD1. Germline CDR1 is LGHNA and CDR2 is YNFKEQ. There are 14 residues in the CDR3. CDR3: CVSSLRDRFYEQYF. For the CDR3, the DNA is TGTGTCAGCAGCCTCCGGGACAGGTTCTACGAGCAGTACTTC.

CDR3 nucleotide sequence: TGTGCCAGCAGTCCTTGGACAGGGGGAATAGAGACTGAAGCTTTCTTT. As protein: CASSPWTGGIETEAFF. V is TRBV6-6 and J is TRBJ1-1; 10 bases fit TRBD1. Losses at the gene ends were 5 bases for V and 5 bases for J; bases not matched to a gene: 11. The CDR3 contains 16 residues. Germline values: CDR1 MNHNY, CDR2 SVGAGI (reference sequence).

CDR3 loop: CAWSVLRGQAGYTF. The CDR3 DNA is TGTGCCTGGAGTGTACTGAGGGGTCAGGCCGGCTACACCTTC. The rearrangement joins TRBV30 to TRBJ1-2, with D possibly matching TRBD1 (5 bases). Trimming cost V 0 bases and J 8 bases, with 16 bases left between them. The germline V gene has CDR1 GTSNPN and CDR2 SVGIG (reference sequence). The CDR3 runs to 14 residues. Supplemented by reference TRBV30 and TRBJ1-2, the full variable domain reads SQTIHQWPATLVQPVGSPLSLECTVEGTSNPNLYWYRQAAGRGLQLLFYSVGIGQISSEVPQNLSASRPQDRQFILSSKKLLLSDSGFYLCAWSVLRGQAGYTFGSGTRLTVV.

V gene TRBV28 combines with J gene TRBJ1-2; D remains ambiguous. The germline CDR1 and CDR2 sequences are MDHEN and SYDVKM. V was pared by 5 bases and J by 1 base, with 11 bases between. The CDR3 has 14 amino acids. The CDR3 region is CASSTSWDNYGYTF. CDR3 nucleotides: TGTGCCAGCAGTACCTCGTGGGATAACTATGGCTACACCTTC.

The chain recombines TRBV29-1 with TRBJ2-7, with D possibly being TRBD1 (5 bases). The germline gives CDR1 SQVTM, CDR2 ANQGSEA. V was pared by 5 bases and J by 4 bases, with 15 bases between. This CDR3 region has 13 residues. As DNA, the CDR3 is TGCAGCGTTTCAATCAGGGAATTTTACGAGCAGTACTTC. It encodes CSVSIREFYEQYF.

This clonotype was seen only a few times. The V gene is TRBV12-3 or TRBV12-4, the J gene TRBJ2-3, with 8 bases aligning to TRBD2. V gave up 6 bases and J gave up 0 bases; unmatched junction bases: 5. The CDR3 loop spans 15 amino acids. The CDR3 loop is CASSTSGGSTDTQYF. CDR3 in DNA: TGTGCCAGCAGCACCTCGGGGGGGAGCACAGATACGCAGTATTTT.

The chain is built from TRBV30 and TRBJ1-2; TRBD1 matches 7 bases. After removal of 4 bases from V and 5 bases from J, the junction contained 10 bases not matched to a gene. Germline CDR1 and CDR2: GTSNPN and SVGIG (reference sequence). This CDR3 comprises 14 residues. In nucleotides, the CDR3 is TGTGCCTGGAAAGGGCAGGGGGTTCTTTATGGCTACACCTTC. Protein: CAWKGQGVLYGYTF.